The 3 T cell receptor beta chains below all came from one sample that was sequenced in a study of blood T cell repertoires in COVID-19. Assay used: immunoSEQ multiplex PCR; TCRdb lists only in-frame clones, some missing. The sample carries tens of thousands of clones, about 86% recorded once. The source material was peripheral blood. These receptors all stem from a middle-aged man in a cohort sampled during active COVID-19.

The chain carries TRBV9 and TRBJ2-7; TRBD2 matches at 13 bases. Per germline, CDR1 SGDLS and CDR2 YYNGEE. The CDR3 runs 16 residues. The ends lost 3 bases at V and 5 bases at J; junction bases unmatched: 8. The CDR3, as DNA: TGTGCCAGCAGCGGGACTAGCGGGGGACCGTTCGACGAGCAGTACTTC. Its protein product is CASSGTSGGPFDEQYF.

The rearrangement uses TRBV25-1 and TRBJ2-2; TRBD2 might be the D (5 bases). The germline V gene has CDR1 MGHDK and CDR2 SYGVNS. Trimming took 2 bases from V and 8 from J, leaving 9 bases between them. This CDR3 is built from 13 residues. The CDR3 region has the DNA TGTGCCAGCAGTGAAAACGGGGAAGGGGAGCTGTTTTTT. It codes for CASSENGEGELFF.

The rearrangement joins TRBV7-3 to TRBJ2-1; 11 bases align to TRBD2. The germline V gene encodes CDR1 SGHTA and CDR2 FQGTGA. V dropped 6 bases and J dropped 3; count of bases not matched to a gene: 4. The CDR3 has 15 residues. CDR3: CASSPTSGGYNEQFF. The CDR3 nucleotides read TGTGCCAGCAGTCCCACTAGCGGGGGCTACAATGAGCAGTTCTTC.